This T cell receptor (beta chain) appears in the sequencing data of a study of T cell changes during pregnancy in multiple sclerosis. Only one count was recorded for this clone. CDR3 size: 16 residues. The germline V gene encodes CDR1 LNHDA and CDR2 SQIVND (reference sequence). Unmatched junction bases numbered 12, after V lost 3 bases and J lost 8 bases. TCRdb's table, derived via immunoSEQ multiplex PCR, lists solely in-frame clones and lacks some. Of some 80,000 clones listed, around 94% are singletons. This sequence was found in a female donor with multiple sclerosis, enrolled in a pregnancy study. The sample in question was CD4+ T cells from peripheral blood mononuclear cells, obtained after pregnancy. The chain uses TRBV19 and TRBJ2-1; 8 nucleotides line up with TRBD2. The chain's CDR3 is CASSMSFGRAGDEQFF. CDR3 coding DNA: TGTGCCAGTAGTATGTCTTTCGGGAGGGCCGGCGATGAGCAGTTCTTC.